The rows below give T cell receptor beta chains drawn from one sample of a study of blood T cell repertoires in COVID-19. Repertoires were generated with immunoSEQ multiplex PCR, while TCRdb's copy carries only in-frame clones and drops some. Among around 190,000 clones listed, less than 80% were seen once. The sequencing sample was made of peripheral blood. These receptors all come from a woman aged 50 to 60 with acute or convalescent COVID-19. Both conserved end residues are part of each CDR3. The order of the fields is D gene, J gene, clone size, V gene, CDR3 DNA, CDR3 protein. D genes are given only for firm matches. Clone size is stated in some rows and not others, as once, few, many or a class when expanded.

NA | TRBJ2-7 | NA | TRBV11-2 | TGTGCCAGCAGCTTAGGGACAGCGATAGAAGACAAGCAGTACTTC | CASSLGTAIEDKQYF
NA | TRBJ2-1 | NA | TRBV14 | TGTGCCAGCACCCAGGGCTTAAGCTCCTACAATGAGCAGTTCTTC | CASTQGLSSYNEQFF
TRBD1 | TRBJ1-5 | NA | TRBV6-1 | TGTGCCAGCAGTGAAAGGGCAGGGGGTCAGCCCCAGCATTTT | CASSERAGGQPQHF
TRBD1 | TRBJ1-3 | once | TRBV5-6 | TGTGCCAGCAGCCCTGACAGGGGCTCTGGAAACACCATATATTTT | CASSPDRGSGNTIYF
NA | TRBJ2-2 | NA | TRBV5-5 | TGTGCCAGCAGCCGACTCACGCGGAACACCGGGGAGCTGTTTTTT | CASSRLTRNTGELFF
TRBD1 | TRBJ2-3 | NA | TRBV7-2 | TGTGCCAGCAGCTTAGGGGCCCCGGGACAGGGGGGCACAGATACGCAGTATTTT | CASSLGAPGQGGTDTQYF
TRBD2 | TRBJ2-3 | few | TRBV24-1 | TGTGCCACCAGTGACCCTGGGACTAGCGGGCCATCCCCTACGCAGTATTTT | CATSDPGTSGPSPTQYF
TRBD1 | TRBJ2-2 | NA | TRBV19 | TGTGCCAGTAGTTTGGACAGGGTTGGCACCGGGGAGCTGTTTTTT | CASSLDRVGTGELFF
NA | TRBJ1-1 | NA | TRBV28 | TGTGCCAGCAGTTTAGGGCTGAACACTGAAGCTTTCTTT | CASSLGLNTEAFF
NA | TRBJ1-3 | NA | TRBV30 | TGTGCCTGGAGTGTAACAGCCTCTGGAAACACCATATATTTT | CAWSVTASGNTIYF
TRBD1 | TRBJ1-6 | NA | TRBV14 | TGTGCCAGCAGCTTGGGACAGAGAAATAATTCACCCCTCCACTTT | CASSLGQRNNSPLHF
NA | TRBJ2-7 | NA | TRBV7-2 | TGTGCCAGCAGCCCTCAGTACAGGGGGGGCCTCGAGCAGTACTTC | CASSPQYRGGLEQYF
TRBD1 | TRBJ2-1 | NA | TRBV24-1 | TGTGCCACCAGTGATTCCCGGGACAGGGGGCACAATGAGCAGTTCTTC | CATSDSRDRGHNEQFF
NA | TRBJ1-6 | NA | TRBV5-6 | TGTGCCAGCAGCTTCCTCTCACTCGGACGGGGTTCACCCCTCCACTTT | CASSFLSLGRGSPLHF
TRBD1 | TRBJ2-1 | NA | TRBV6-2/TRBV6-3 | TGTGCCAGCAGTTACTGGACAGGGAGCAATGAGCAGTTCTTC | CASSYWTGSNEQFF
NA | TRBJ1-1 | NA | TRBV28 | TGTGCCAGCTCTCAGGTGACTGAAGCTTTCTTT | CASSQVTEAFF
TRBD1 | TRBJ1-2 | NA | TRBV6-1 | TGTGCCAGCAGTGATAGGGGGCGTACGGACTATGGCTACACCTTC | CASSDRGRTDYGYTF
NA | TRBJ2-2 | NA | TRBV6-5 | TGTGCCAGCAGTTACTCGAGGGGGGGGGCCCTCGGGGAGCTGTTTTTT | CASSYSRGGALGELFF
TRBD1 | TRBJ2-3 | NA | TRBV3-1/TRBV3-2 | TGTGCCAGCAGCCAAGATGCCCGCCAGGACAGGGGAGGAGACACAGATACGCAGTATTTT | CASSQDARQDRGGDTDTQYF
NA | TRBJ2-3 | NA | TRBV11-2 | TGTGCCAGCAGCTTGCGGGGCACCTCAACAGATACGCAGTATTTT | CASSLRGTSTDTQYF
NA | TRBJ2-1 | NA | TRBV7-2 | TGTGCCAGCAGCTTAGGCGCAGGCTCCTACAATGAGCAGTTCTTC | CASSLGAGSYNEQFF
NA | TRBJ1-4 | NA | TRBV19 | TGTGCCAGTAGTGCCTACAGGGCCAGCCTCAATGAAAAACTGTTTTTT | CASSAYRASLNEKLFF
NA | TRBJ2-1 | NA | TRBV29-1 | TGCAGCGTTCGGCGTTTGGCAGGGAAAGGCTACAATGAGCAGTTCTTC | CSVRRLAGKGYNEQFF
NA | TRBJ2-1 | NA | TRBV11-2 | TGTGCCAGCAGCTTAATATTGGGGACTGCATCCTACAATGAGCAGTTCTTC | CASSLILGTASYNEQFF
TRBD2 | TRBJ2-1 | NA | TRBV6-4 | TGTGCCAGCAGTGTACTAGCGGGAGAAGGTCAGGAGCAGTTCTTC | CASSVLAGEGQEQFF
NA | TRBJ2-7 | NA | TRBV6-2/TRBV6-3 | TGTGCCAGCAGTTATCCCCAGGCCCTACAGTACTTC | CASSYPQALQYF
NA | TRBJ2-3 | NA | TRBV3-1/TRBV3-2 | TGTGCCAGCAGCCATAGCCAAGGGTTGGGGGGAAGCAAAGATACGCAGTATTTT | CASSHSQGLGGSKDTQYF
NA | TRBJ1-1 | NA | TRBV30 | TGTGCCTGGTATGGTCGGCAGGGGCAGGGTAGCGCTGAAGCTTTCTTT | CAWYGRQGQGSAEAFF
TRBD1 | TRBJ2-1 | NA | TRBV9 | TGTGCCAGCAGCGGACTGACCGGGACAGGGCGCAATGAGCAGTTCTTC | CASSGLTGTGRNEQFF
NA | TRBJ1-3 | NA | TRBV18 | TGTGCCAGCTCACAGGACTCCTCTGGAAACACCATATATTTT | CASSQDSSGNTIYF
NA | TRBJ2-2 | NA | TRBV30 | TGTGCCTGGAGTGTAGTCAGGGGAAGGATCACCGGGGAGCTGTTTTTT | CAWSVVRGRITGELFF
NA | TRBJ2-5 | NA | TRBV27 | TGTGCCAGCAGTTTCTGGGGTCGGGGGACGGAGACCCAGTACTTC | CASSFWGRGTETQYF
NA | TRBJ2-5 | NA | TRBV7-9 | TGTGCCAGCACCCCGTCGGCAGGGCTGGGGGAGACCCAGTACTTC | CASTPSAGLGETQYF
TRBD2 | TRBJ2-4 | once | TRBV2 | TGTGCCAGCAGTAAAGAGGGAGGGTTGAACATTCAGTACTTC | CASSKEGGLNIQYF
NA | TRBJ1-6 | once | TRBV27 | TGTGCCAGCACCTATGGGCCGTTCAGCTCCTATAATTCACCCCTCCACTTT | CASTYGPFSSYNSPLHF
TRBD2 | TRBJ2-1 | NA | TRBV6-2/TRBV6-3 | TGTGCCAGCAGCCTGGGGGGGGAAGGCCACAATGAGCAGTTCTTC | CASSLGGEGHNEQFF
NA | TRBJ1-1 | NA | TRBV5-1 | TGCGCCAGCAGCTTATCACGGTTACCGACTGAAGCTTTCTTT | CASSLSRLPTEAFF
NA | TRBJ1-5 | once | TRBV5-6 | TGTGCCAGCAGCTTGGGCAGGGCCCATCAGCCCCAGCATTTT | CASSLGRAHQPQHF
NA | TRBJ1-2 | NA | TRBV5-5 | TGTGCCAGCAGCCCCGGACAGACGCCCAACTATGGCTACACCTTC | CASSPGQTPNYGYTF
TRBD2 | TRBJ2-3 | NA | TRBV3-1/TRBV3-2 | TGTGCCAGCAGCCAAGATGAAGCGGGAGACCCAGATACGCAGTATTTT | CASSQDEAGDPDTQYF